These 25 T cell receptor beta chains came from one sample sequenced in a study of cytomegalovirus exposure and HLA in healthy donors. The PCR was carried out with 60 Vbeta primers and 13 Jbeta primers. Assay: immunoSEQ multiplex PCR; the TCRdb copy retains only in-frame clones and omits some. The table records around 130,000 clones, around 70% of them present only once. The sample was PBMCs. All receptors come from a man in his forties in good health and CMV-seropositive.

V and J are TRBV19 and TRBJ2-2, with 9 bases lining up with TRBD2. The CDR3 length is 14 residues. J was trimmed by 6 bases and V by 6 bases; bases with no gene match: 5. Germline V gives CDR1 LNHDA, CDR2 SQIVND (reference sequence). The CDR3: CASSRSGRSGELFF. The CDR3 bases are TGTGCCAGTAGCCGTAGCGGGAGATCCGGGGAGCTGTTTTTT.

This clone has a single count. This chain links TRBV7-9 with TRBJ2-7; D not certain. V was cut by 1 base and J by 6 bases, with 7 bases left in between. The CDR3 loop spans 12 amino acids. Germline V gene sequence: CDR1 SEHNR, CDR2 FQNEAQ (reference sequence). CDR3 nucleotide sequence: TGTGCCAGCAGCTTAGATGAGGCCGAGCAGTACTTC. This sequence encodes CASSLDEAEQYF.

This clone was seen once. The chain carries TRBV9 and TRBJ2-7; 8 nucleotides match TRBD2. Germline V gene lookup returns CDR1 SGDLS and CDR2 YYNGEE. After removal of 2 bases from V and 5 bases from J, the junction contained 6 bases not matched to a gene. The CDR3 is made up of 14 amino acids. The CDR3 reads CASSVTGTSDEQYF. DNA of the CDR3: TGTGCCAGCAGCGTCACCGGGACTAGTGACGAGCAGTACTTC.

V is TRBV5-1 and J is TRBJ2-7; 9 bases are shared with TRBD2. Per germline, CDR1 SGHRS and CDR2 YFSETQ. CDR3 length: 15 residues. J gave up 6 bases and V 4 bases, and 11 bases lay outside the gene matches. DNA of the CDR3: TGCGCCAGCAGCCTGGGGGGTAGCGGGGGCCTCGAGCAGTACTTC. Translation gives CASSLGGSGGLEQYF.

The rearrangement joins TRBV2 to TRBJ1-5, with D perhaps TRBD1 (5 bases). Deletions cut 0 bases from V and 6 bases from J, with 12 bases between. The germline V gene has CDR1 SNHLY and CDR2 FYNNEI. The CDR3 length is 15 residues. The CDR3 coding sequence is TGTGCCAGCAGTGAAGCCCTTTCGACAGCTCAGCCCCAGCATTTT. Residues: CASSEALSTAQPQHF.

The chain carries TRBV28 and TRBJ1-1; maybe TRBD1 (5 bases). CDR1 is MDHEN and CDR2 is SYDVKM in the germline V gene. The CDR3 is 16 amino acids. V lost 6 bases and J 0 bases, leaving 17 bases between the germline ends. The CDR3 is CASSPRGRGVNTEAFF. CDR3 DNA: TGTGCCAGCAGCCCGAGGGGACGGGGGGTGAACACTGAAGCTTTCTTT.

This clone has a handful of counts. The chain employs TRBV6-4 and TRBJ2-1; 8 bases line up with TRBD2. V lost 3 bases to trimming and J lost 4 bases; unmatched junction nucleotides: 2. Germline V gives CDR1 MRHNA, CDR2 SNTAGT. This CDR3 contains 14 residues. The chain's CDR3 is CASSELAEYNEQFF. The CDR3, as DNA: TGTGCCAGCAGTGAACTAGCGGAGTACAATGAGCAGTTCTTC.

The V call is TRBV5-1, the J call TRBJ2-1; D possibly corresponds to TRBD2 (5 bases). Trimming left V 4 bases short and J 0 bases short, with 11 bases between. The CDR3 contains 15 residues. Germline loops: CDR1 SGHRS, CDR2 YFSETQ. In DNA, the CDR3 is TGCGCCAGCAGCCCTCTAGGAGGCTCCTACAATGAGCAGTTCTTC. Translation: CASSPLGGSYNEQFF.

The chain uses TRBV19 and TRBJ2-3; 9 nucleotides agree with TRBD2. CDR1 LNHDA and CDR2 SQIVND come from the germline V gene (reference sequence). Losses at the gene ends were 5 bases for V and 7 bases for J; bases not matched to a gene: 10. CDR3 size: 15 residues. CDR3 in amino acids: CASSVSSGELYTQYF. The DNA of the CDR3 is TGTGCCAGTAGTGTTTCTAGCGGGGAATTGTATACGCAGTATTTT.

The chain employs TRBV4-1 and TRBJ2-7; 7 nucleotides align to TRBD2. This CDR3 is built from 17 residues. CDR1 and CDR2 from the germline V gene are MGHRA and YSYEKL. Germline trimming cut 3 bases from V and 3 bases from J; bases unmatched to any gene: 14. CDR3 region: CASSHPTGGIFGYEQYF. In DNA form, the CDR3 reads TGCGCCAGCAGCCACCCGACCGGGGGGATCTTTGGCTACGAGCAGTACTTC.

This chain connects TRBV11-1 to TRBJ1-3, with TRBD1 as a possible D gene (5 bases). This CDR3 comprises 14 residues. The germline V gene encodes CDR1 SGHAT and CDR2 FQDESV (reference sequence). With 5 bases removed from V and 0 bases from J, the gap between germline ends came to 8 bases. In DNA form, the CDR3 reads TGTGCCAGCAGCCAGACAGACTCTGGAAACACCATATATTTT. It specifies CASSQTDSGNTIYF.

The rearrangement uses TRBV20-1 and TRBJ2-7; possible D gene TRBD2, 6 bases. Between the trimmed V and J ends, which lost 4 bases and 4 bases, there was a span of 8 bases. Germline V gives CDR1 DFQATT, CDR2 SNEGSKA (reference sequence). This CDR3 region has 11 residues. The CDR3 reads CSAMEGYEQYF. The CDR3 nucleotides read TGCAGTGCTATGGAGGGATACGAGCAGTACTTC.

J is TRBJ2-3 and V is TRBV27; 9 bases are a match to TRBD2. This CDR3 spans 15 amino acids. The V segment lost 3 bases and the J segment 4 bases; nucleotides outside the gene matches: 5. Per germline, CDR1 MNHEY and CDR2 SMNVEV (reference sequence). CDR3 loop: CASSLAGGPADTQYF. DNA for the CDR3: TGTGCCAGCAGTTTGGCGGGAGGGCCCGCAGATACGCAGTATTTT.

This clone occurred a few times. V and J are TRBV10-3 and TRBJ1-1; 10 bases are shared with TRBD1. After removal of 5 bases from V and 6 bases from J, the junction contained 9 bases not matched to a gene. Per the germline V gene, CDR1 is ENHRY and CDR2 is SYGVKD. The CDR3 runs to 15 residues. CDR3 sequence: CAISYTGTGESEAFF. The CDR3 nucleotides read TGTGCCATCAGTTACACCGGGACAGGGGAGTCTGAAGCTTTCTTT.

The chain combines TRBV4-1 with TRBJ1-2; D uncertain. The CDR3 runs to 15 residues. Germline V gene sequence: CDR1 MGHRA, CDR2 YSYEKL. Trimming pared 1 base from V and 0 bases from J, leaving 9 bases between. Written as DNA, the CDR3 is TGCGCCAGCAGCCAAGCTTTATTAGCTAACTATGGCTACACCTTC. Its protein is CASSQALLANYGYTF.

This sequence joins TRBV7-2 and TRBJ1-5; possible D gene TRBD1, 6 bases. In germline, CDR1 is SGHTA, CDR2 FQGNSA. CDR3 length: 16 residues. V lost 4 bases to trimming and J lost 2 bases, with 15 bases between them. As DNA, the CDR3 is TGTGCCAGCAGCTGGACAGCAGGGGTGGGCAATCAGCCCCAGCATTTT. It specifies CASSWTAGVGNQPQHF.

The genes are TRBV11-3 and TRBJ1-1; no definite D call. This CDR3 spans 13 amino acids. V was cut by 5 bases and J by 0 bases, with 7 bases left in between. Germline V gene sequence: CDR1 SGHNT, CDR2 YENEEA. The CDR3 DNA sequence: TGTGCCAGCAGCCTGTCAGTGAACACTGAAGCTTTCTTT. Translating gives CASSLSVNTEAFF. Looking up the rest from reference TRBV11-3 and TRBJ1-1 gives the full variable domain: EAGVVQSPRYKIIEKKQPVAFWCNPISGHNTLYWYLQNLGQGPELLIRYENEEAVDDSQLPKDRFSAERLKGVDSTLKIQPAELGDSAVYLCASSLSVNTEAFFGQGTRLTVV.

This clone was detected only a few times. The rearrangement uses TRBV7-8 and TRBJ2-7; 7 nucleotides align to TRBD1. J gave up 9 bases and V 4 bases, and 12 bases lay outside the gene matches. This CDR3 is built from 14 residues. Germline CDR1 SGHVS, CDR2 FQNEAQ. The CDR3 coding sequence is TGTGCCAGCAGCTCTAGGACAGGACCGATCGGGCAGTACTTC. Translating gives CASSSRTGPIGQYF.

The chain couples TRBV30 to TRBJ1-1; D is unclear. Germline V gene data show CDR1 as GTSNPN and CDR2 as SVGIG (reference sequence). V was shortened by 0 bases and J by 4 bases, with 6 bases between the two germline ends. The CDR3 runs to 12 residues. CDR3 DNA sequence: TGTGCCTGGAGTGTTCGAGCCACTGAAGCTTTCTTT. Encoded protein: CAWSVRATEAFF.

The chain couples TRBV19 to TRBJ1-1, with D perhaps TRBD1 (5 bases). Trimming shortened V by 7 bases and J by 5 bases, and 17 bases separated the two germline ends. Germline CDR1 and CDR2: LNHDA and SQIVND (reference sequence). The CDR3 has 14 amino acids. Here the CDR3 reads CASTPVWGVTEAFF. The CDR3 DNA reads TGTGCCAGTACCCCAGTTTGGGGGGTAACTGAAGCTTTCTTT.

The chain recombines TRBV7-9 with TRBJ2-4; a weak D match, TRBD1 (5 bases). The CDR3 covers 16 residues. Per the germline V gene, CDR1 is SEHNR and CDR2 is FQNEAQ (reference sequence). Trimming took off 4 bases at V and 0 bases at J, with 13 bases between the two ends. CDR3 residues: CASSSPPQGAKNIQYF. CDR3 sequence (DNA): TGTGCCAGCAGCTCCCCCCCGCAGGGAGCCAAAAACATTCAGTACTTC.

The chain uses TRBV9 and TRBJ2-7, with D unclear. CDR1 is SGDLS, CDR2 YYNGEE, per germline. The CDR3 is 13 residues long. Trimming pared 4 bases from V and 2 bases from J, leaving 10 bases between. The CDR3 nucleotides are TGTGCCAGCAGCCCACGACTCGCCTACGAGCAGTACTTC. Residues: CASSPRLAYEQYF.

The chain employs TRBV18 and TRBJ1-5, with unresolved D. V was pared by 8 bases and J by 12 bases, with 20 bases between. The CDR3 consists of 13 residues. Germline CDR1 is KGHSH and CDR2 is LQKENI. CDR3: CASSPMSDPRQHF. CDR3 DNA: TGTGCCAGCAGTCCGATGAGCGACCCGCGCCAGCATTTT.

The V and J genes are TRBV9 and TRBJ2-1; 9 positions match TRBD2. The CDR3 covers 17 residues. The V gene's germline CDR1 is SGDLS and CDR2 YYNGEE. Trimming at V came to 3 bases and at J to 4 bases, leaving 11 bases not matched to a gene. CDR3 nucleotides: TGTGCCAGCAGCGCACCCGCGGCTAGCGGGAAGTACAATGAGCAGTTCTTC. Its protein product is CASSAPAASGKYNEQFF. Filled out from reference TRBV9 and TRBJ2-1, the complete variable domain reads DSGVTQTPKHLITATGQRVTLRCSPRSGDLSVYWYQQSLDQGLQFLIQYYNGEERAKGNILERFSAQQFPDLHSELNLSSLELGDSALYFCASSAPAASGKYNEQFFGPGTRLTVL.

The V gene is TRBV27, the J gene TRBJ1-1, with 7 bases identical to TRBD1. This CDR3 has 14 amino acids. CDR1 and CDR2 from the germline V gene are MNHEY and SMNVEV (reference sequence). V lost 4 bases and J lost 4; bases outside the gene matches: 6. As DNA, the CDR3 is TGTGCCAGCAGTTCCCAGACAGGGAGCACTGAAGCTTTCTTT. As protein: CASSSQTGSTEAFF.